This T cell receptor beta chain was identified during a study of tumor-infiltrating lymphocytes in primary liver carcinoma. The overall study: The number of productive TCRbeta reads per sample ranged from roughly 3.65 to 8 million and was similar across tissue types.

This clonotype was seen more than once but under ten times. Its antigen is still unknown. Relative to the germline gene, one junction end is altered; a read error may explain this. Constant-region priming of approximately 0.55 ug total RNA yielded TCR beta cDNA. Generation of the TCR beta libraries relied on three nested multiplex PCR rounds using slightly modified ARM-PCR. The study ran its first two PCR rounds for around 9 cycles each, using TRBV1-TRBV30 forward primers and a C-beta reverse primer. Via MiXCR, TCRdb re-called the multiplex PCR reads, giving one row per CDR3 protein. The table has 150,000 to 200,000 distinct CDR3 sequences, just under 85% seen once; the top ten hold around a sixth. Extraction of RNA together with DNA used about 17-31 mg of unsorted bulk tissue. None of the patients had received treatment, and all had chronic HBV infection. General study findings and limits: Among top clones, only about 8-25% appeared in all five tumor regions.

Germline V gene data show CDR1 as MDHEN and CDR2 as SYDVKM. This CDR3 spans 14 amino acids. The TCR comes from a man aged 40-55 years with primary liver carcinoma and hepatitis B virus infection. The chain recombines TRBV28 with TRBJ2-1, with 13 bases matching TRBD2. What was sequenced was tumor tissue from primary liver carcinoma. Written as DNA, the CDR3 is TGTGCCAGCAGTCCCCCCAATGGACTAGCGGGAGCGTACTTC. This translates into CASSPPNGLAGAYF.